The source of this TCR beta chain is a study of control samples from healthy donors and cancer patients (dated by TCRdb to the early 2020s). Points on this clone: The clone's antigen remains unknown. The record has no base qualities; no much larger clone is one base away.

Library creation used the immunoSEQ multiplex PCR assay. Entries here come from immuneACCESS through TCRdb and include only in-frame sequences with V and J called. Some clones fail to appear in such tables; in the studies checked, an unresolved V gene covers under half of the shortfall, and the cause of the remainder is unknown. The sample profile shows 150,000 to 200,000 clones; 75% to 95% of them were found once. The biggest ten clones account for approximately 1.6% of the sample. V was cut back by 0 bases and J by 1 base, leaving a gap of 9 bases between them. The germline V gene specifies SGHTA as CDR1 and FQGTGA as CDR2. The CDR3 holds 15 amino acids from the cysteine to the phenylalanine. Of the read, only the CDR3 DNA is kept; its 45 bases are in frame from base 1.

The rearrangement combines TRBV7-3 with TRBJ1-2; a confident D gene designation cannot be given. This TCR came from a woman aged 30 to 39 in good health. The source material was blood. The DNA reads TGTGCCAGCAGCTTAACCCCGACGGATAACTATGGCTACACCTTC. This gives the protein CASSLTPTDNYGYTF. Supplemented by the reference TRBV7-3 and TRBJ1-2 proteins around the CDR3, the complete variable domain is GAGVSQTPSNKVTEKGKYVELRCDPISGHTALYWYRQSLGQGPEFLIYFQGTGAADDSGLPNDRFFAVRPEGSVSTLKIQRTERGDSAVYLCASSLTPTDNYGYTFGSGTRLTVV.